This passage covers 32 T cell receptor beta chains from one sample sequenced in a study of OX40 agonist ivuxolimab in advanced cancers. Repertoires were generated with immunoSEQ multiplex PCR, while TCRdb's copy carries only in-frame clones and drops some. The data hold tens of thousands of clones, with 65% to 90% observed a single time. This sample comprised CD4+ or CD8+ T cells sorted from blood, obtained in a trial of the OX40 agonist ivuxolimab. The receptors come from an adult with an advanced solid tumor such as melanoma, head and neck, liver or kidney cancer.

The chain links TRBV11-2 to TRBJ2-1, with TRBD2 matching over 11 bases. V trimming: 5 bases; J trimming: 5 bases; junction bases outside the gene matches: 11. Germline lookup yields CDR1 SGHAT and CDR2 FQNNGV. The CDR3 loop spans 17 amino acids. CDR3 loop: CASSPSTSGRHDNEQFF. For the CDR3, the DNA is TGTGCCAGCAGCCCCTCTACTAGCGGGAGACATGACAATGAGCAGTTCTTC.

The V and J genes are TRBV5-4 and TRBJ2-7, with D hard to call. In germline, CDR1 is SGHNT, CDR2 YYREEE (reference sequence). The CDR3 is made up of 13 amino acids. V was clipped by 0 bases and J by 5 bases, with 9 bases between them. This CDR3 reads CASSLGLQNEQYF. The CDR3, as DNA: TGTGCCAGCAGCTTGGGGCTCCAGAACGAGCAGTACTTC.

The chain combines TRBV5-1 with TRBJ2-5; 14 bases map to TRBD2. The J call may be mistaken, given a closer DNA end match to TRBJ2-7. CDR3 length: 17 amino acids. Per the germline V gene, CDR1 is SGHRS and CDR2 is YFSETQ. CDR3 protein: CASSTGTSGSYFYEQYF. The DNA of the CDR3 is TGCGCCAGCAGCACCGGGACTAGCGGGAGCTATTTCTACGAGCAGTACTTC.

This chain connects TRBV30 to TRBJ1-6; possible D gene TRBD1, 6 bases. The CDR3 totals 13 residues. Per the germline V gene, CDR1 is GTSNPN and CDR2 is SVGIG (reference sequence). Deletions cut 4 bases from V and 14 bases from J, with 18 bases between. The CDR3 region has the DNA TGTGCCTGGACCCTACAGGGTGGGGACACCCTCCACTTT. Encoded protein: CAWTLQGGDTLHF.

The J gene is TRBJ1-6, the V gene TRBV9, with 7 positions matching TRBD1. This CDR3 contains 15 residues. Trimming cost V 4 bases and J 7 bases; bases outside gene matches: 8. The germline V gene encodes CDR1 SGDLS and CDR2 YYNGEE. The CDR3 sequence: CASSQRPGGNSPLHF. CDR3 nucleotide sequence: TGTGCCAGCAGCCAGAGACCAGGGGGGAATTCACCCCTCCACTTT.

The chain recombines TRBV19 with TRBJ1-1, with 12 bases lining up with TRBD1. Germline V gene data show CDR1 as LNHDA and CDR2 as SQIVND (reference sequence). The CDR3 sequence is 17 residues long. The V and J ends lost 6 bases and 2 bases, in that order; junction bases with no gene match: 10. CDR3 protein: CASRMTGTGGLNTEAFF. CDR3 in DNA: TGTGCCAGTAGAATGACCGGGACAGGGGGCTTAAACACTGAAGCTTTCTTT.

The CDR3 DNA reads as TGTGCCAGTAGCGGGACCATTCCTGAAGCTTTCTTT. Protein sequence: CASSGTIPEAFF. The chain combines TRBV19 with TRBJ1-1; the D gene is possibly TRBD1 (5 bases). Per germline, CDR1 LNHDA and CDR2 SQIVND (reference sequence). Trimming removed 6 bases at V and 6 bases at J, with 11 bases between. This CDR3 is 12 amino acids long.

This chain connects TRBV19 to TRBJ2-7; perhaps TRBD2 as D (5 bases). V was trimmed by 4 bases and J by 7 bases, leaving 20 bases between them. Germline CDR1 LNHDA, CDR2 SQIVND (reference sequence). The CDR3 sequence is 15 residues long. CDR3 DNA: TGTGCCAGTAGTAGTTCGGGATTCAGCCTGCGGGAGCAGTACTTC. Its protein product is CASSSSGFSLREQYF.

The table lists this clone with a count of one. The rearrangement uses TRBV18 and TRBJ1-2; TRBD1 is a possible D gene (6 bases). The CDR3 is 16 amino acids. Germline CDR1 is KGHSH and CDR2 is LQKENI. Trimming cost V 2 bases and J 4 bases, with 17 bases left between them. CDR3 nucleotides: TGTGCCAGCTCACCATCCCGACAGGCGGGAGGCTATGGCTACACCTTC. Protein: CASSPSRQAGGYGYTF.

The V call is TRBV5-4, the J call TRBJ2-2, with a possible D match to TRBD2 (6 bases). This CDR3 region has 14 residues. V lost 5 bases and J 3 bases, leaving 11 bases between the germline ends. Germline loops: CDR1 SGHNT, CDR2 YYREEE (reference sequence). The CDR3 coding sequence is TGTGCCAGCAGTGGGGGACTTCACACCGGGGAGCTGTTTTTT. Translating it yields CASSGGLHTGELFF.

Notes on this clone: Other DNA sequences in the same sample also yield this CDR3. The chain links TRBV11-3 to TRBJ1-1; the D is unclear. Germline CDR1 reads SGHNT; CDR2 reads YENEEA. The CDR3 runs to 12 residues. Between the trimmed V and J ends, which lost 2 bases and 4 bases, there was a span of 5 bases. The CDR3 DNA sequence: TGTGCCAGCAGCTTAAAGGGCACTGAAGCTTTCTTT. This translates into CASSLKGTEAFF.

The chain joins TRBV20-1 to TRBJ1-4; D remains ambiguous. The V end lost 4 bases, the J end lost 7 bases, and 7 bases lay between the germline ends. The CDR3 has 11 residues. Per germline, CDR1 DFQATT and CDR2 SNEGSKA (reference sequence). CDR3 in DNA: TGCAGTGCTATGTGGCGTGAAAAACTGTTTTTT. Protein sequence: CSAMWREKLFF.

The chain uses TRBV6-6 and TRBJ1-1; perhaps TRBD1 as D (5 bases). The V end was cut by 2 bases, the J end by 4 bases, with 11 bases between. The CDR3 sequence is 14 residues long. The germline CDR1 and CDR2 sequences are MNHNY and SVGAGI (reference sequence). The CDR3 DNA reads TGTGCCAGCAGTTACCCGGCGGGGGTCACTGAAGCTTTCTTT. Protein: CASSYPAGVTEAFF.

For the CDR3, the DNA is TGCGCCAGCAGGGTCGGGACAGGGGTATACGAGCAGTACTTC. Amino acids: CASRVGTGVYEQYF. The rearrangement uses TRBV10-2 and TRBJ2-7, with TRBD1 identical over 10 bases. The CDR3 spans 14 residues. Germline loops: CDR1 WSHSY, CDR2 SAAADI. The junction had 6 bases not matched to a gene; V was cut back by 6 bases and J by 4 bases.

The chain joins TRBV7-3 to TRBJ1-2; TRBD1 aligns across 11 bases. Unmatched junction bases numbered 3, after V lost 2 bases and J lost 4 bases. There are 15 residues in the CDR3. The germline gives CDR1 SGHTA, CDR2 FQGTGA. The CDR3 loop reads CASSLSGQGGYGYTF. The CDR3 DNA sequence: TGTGCCAGCAGCTTATCGGGACAGGGGGGCTATGGCTACACCTTC.

CDR3 nucleotide sequence: TGTGCCAGCAGCTCCGGTGGAGGGTATAGCAATCAGCCCCAGCATTTT. Its protein product is CASSSGGGYSNQPQHF. The V and J genes are TRBV7-2 and TRBJ1-5; D remains ambiguous. Germline CDR1 SGHTA, CDR2 FQGNSA. The CDR3 is 16 residues long. Trimming stripped 4 bases from V and 0 bases from J, with 13 bases between.

The table lists this clone with a count of one. The chain links TRBV4-1 to TRBJ2-1; a weak D match, TRBD1 (6 bases). The CDR3 sequence is 14 residues long. V shed 2 bases and J shed 8 bases, with 13 bases lying between them. Germline values: CDR1 MGHRA, CDR2 YSYEKL. CDR3 residues: CASSQTLAGDEQFF. CDR3 nucleotide sequence: TGCGCCAGCAGCCAAACCCTAGCAGGGGATGAGCAGTTCTTC.

V is TRBV29-1 and J is TRBJ2-3; D unresolved. Trimming pared 5 bases from V and 4 bases from J, leaving 10 bases between. The CDR3 has 12 amino acids. Germline V gene sequence: CDR1 SQVTM, CDR2 ANQGSEA. CDR3 sequence reads: CSVLTGSDTQYF. Here the CDR3 DNA reads TGCAGCGTTCTTACCGGGTCAGATACGCAGTATTTT.

The chain recombines TRBV9 with TRBJ2-7, with D possibly TRBD2 on 5 matching bases. V lost 0 bases and J lost 2, with 12 bases in between. The length of the CDR3 is 15 residues. The germline V gene encodes CDR1 SGDLS and CDR2 YYNGEE. The DNA of the CDR3 is TGTGCCAGCAGCGTAGGACCGGGGAGTCCCTACGAGCAGTACTTC. It codes for CASSVGPGSPYEQYF.

The CDR3 sequence is CASNSLGRQLSYEQYF. DNA of the CDR3: TGTGCCAGCAACTCGTTAGGACGGCAGCTGTCCTACGAGCAGTACTTC. The chain has TRBV6-6 and TRBJ2-7; no clear D. CDR1 and CDR2 from the germline V gene are MNHNY and SVGAGI (reference sequence). This CDR3 is built from 16 residues. Trimming removed 7 bases at V and 1 base at J, with 20 bases between.

This clone was seen once. The chain joins TRBV5-1 to TRBJ2-7; D unclear. V lost 4 bases, J lost 4 bases, and 9 bases lay in between. This CDR3 has 12 amino acids. Germline loops: CDR1 SGHRS, CDR2 YFSETQ. The CDR3 sequence is CASSPDLYEQYF. In DNA form, the CDR3 reads TGCGCCAGCAGCCCGGACCTTTACGAGCAGTACTTC. Together with reference TRBV5-1 and TRBJ2-7, the CDR3 gives the full variable domain: KAGVTQTPRYLIKTRGQQVTLSCSPISGHRSVSWYQQTPGQGLQFLFEYFSETQRNKGNFPGRFSGRQFSNSRSEMNVSTLELGDSALYLCASSPDLYEQYFGPGTRLTVT.

This chain joins TRBV19 and TRBJ1-2; D gene uncertain. The CDR3 is 10 amino acids. V was clipped by 4 bases and J by 5 bases, with 2 bases between them. Germline lookup yields CDR1 LNHDA and CDR2 SQIVND (reference sequence). CDR3 protein: CASSRYGYTF. For the CDR3, the DNA is TGTGCCAGTAGTAGATATGGCTACACCTTC.

The chain links TRBV30 to TRBJ2-1; 10 positions match TRBD2. The germline V gene has CDR1 GTSNPN and CDR2 SVGIG (reference sequence). This CDR3 is built from 17 residues. J gave up 1 base and V 8 bases, and 14 bases lay outside the gene matches. The CDR3 DNA reads as TGTGCCCGAGGGGCCAGCGGGAGGGCCTTTTCCTACAATGAGCAGTTCTTC. This gives the protein CARGASGRAFSYNEQFF. The full variable domain, rest sourced from reference TRBV30 and TRBJ2-1, is SQTIHQWPATLVQPVGSPLSLECTVEGTSNPNLYWYRQAAGRGLQLLFYSVGIGQISSEVPQNLSASRPQDRQFILSSKKLLLSDSGFYLCARGASGRAFSYNEQFFGPGTRLTVL.

This clone was recorded once. The chain combines TRBV11-3 with TRBJ1-2; D is possibly TRBD1 (6 bases). Deletions cut 4 bases from V and 14 bases from J, with 20 bases between. The germline gives CDR1 SGHNT, CDR2 YENEEA. This CDR3 has 13 amino acids. Written as DNA, the CDR3 is TGTGCCAGCAGCTCCTCCGGACAGTATTCGGTTACCTTC. Its translation: CASSSSGQYSVTF. Filled out from reference TRBV11-3 and TRBJ1-2, the complete variable domain reads EAGVVQSPRYKIIEKKQPVAFWCNPISGHNTLYWYLQNLGQGPELLIRYENEEAVDDSQLPKDRFSAERLKGVDSTLKIQPAELGDSAVYLCASSSSGQYSVTFGSGTRLTVV.

The chain uses TRBV6-4 and TRBJ2-1; 8 bases are a match to TRBD2. CDR1 is MRHNA and CDR2 is SNTAGT in the germline V gene. V lost 5 bases to trimming and J lost 8 bases; unmatched junction nucleotides: 8. This CDR3 contains 14 residues. In DNA form, the CDR3 reads TGTGCCAGCAGTCGGGGGGGGCCAACTCATGAGCAGTTCTTC. Amino acid sequence: CASSRGGPTHEQFF.

V and J are TRBV19 and TRBJ1-3; the D gene is possibly TRBD1 (5 bases). V gave up 5 bases and J gave up 2 bases, with 10 bases separating them. CDR3 length equals 14 residues. Germline values: CDR1 LNHDA, CDR2 SQIVND (reference sequence). CDR3 protein: CASSQDSAGNTIYF. The CDR3 bases are TGTGCCAGTAGTCAAGACAGCGCTGGAAACACCATATATTTT. The full variable domain, in which reference TRBV19 and TRBJ1-3 provide the parts outside the CDR3, is DGGITQSPKYLFRKEGQNVTLSCEQNLNHDAMYWYRQDPGQGLRLIYYSQIVNDFQKGDIAEGYSVSREKKESFPLTVTSAQKNPTAFYLCASSQDSAGNTIYFGEGSWLTVV.

The V and J genes are TRBV4-1 and TRBJ1-4, with D possibly matching TRBD1 (6 bases). The CDR3 totals 14 residues. V was clipped by 2 bases and J by 7 bases, with 11 bases between them. Germline V lookup: CDR1 MGHRA, CDR2 YSYEKL. Here the CDR3 reads CASSQPTGSEKLFF. Here the CDR3 DNA reads TGCGCCAGCAGCCAACCCACAGGGAGTGAAAAACTGTTTTTT.

V is TRBV7-2 and J is TRBJ2-5; the D gene could be TRBD1 or TRBD2 (5 bases each). V lost 1 base to trimming and J lost 4 bases, with 10 bases between them. CDR1 is SGHTA and CDR2 is FQGNSA in the germline V gene. CDR3 length equals 14 residues. In nucleotides, the CDR3 is TGTGCCAGCAGCTTAGGAGGGGTCGTAGAGACCCAGTACTTC. Protein: CASSLGGVVETQYF.

The chain joins TRBV30 to TRBJ1-1, with D unclear. V lost 0 bases and J lost 1, with 6 bases in between. The CDR3 is 13 residues long. The germline V gene encodes CDR1 GTSNPN and CDR2 SVGIG (reference sequence). CDR3 nucleotide sequence: TGTGCCTGGAGTGTTCGACCGAACACTGAAGCTTTCTTT. Residues: CAWSVRPNTEAFF.

The V call is TRBV7-9, the J call TRBJ1-2, with 7 nucleotides matching TRBD1. Trimming removed 5 bases from V and 5 bases from J; junction bases left unmatched: 2. Per the germline V gene, CDR1 is SEHNR and CDR2 is FQNEAQ (reference sequence). CDR3 length: 12 residues. The CDR3 DNA is TGTGCCAGCAGCGCGACAGGGTATGGCTACACCTTC. Residues: CASSATGYGYTF.

The CDR3 region is CASSAQQGNTIYF. The CDR3 DNA sequence: TGTGCCAGCAGTGCACAACAGGGAAACACCATATATTTT. The J gene is TRBJ1-3, the V gene TRBV27; D is ambiguous. The CDR3 is made up of 13 amino acids. Germline CDR1 reads MNHEY; CDR2 reads SMNVEV (reference sequence). Trimming took off 5 bases at V and 4 bases at J, with 9 bases between the two ends.

This chain uses TRBV7-9 with TRBJ2-7; the match to TRBD2 covers 8 bases. The CDR3 is 15 residues long. The V and J ends lost 3 bases and 1 base, in that order; junction bases with no gene match: 5. The germline V gene has CDR1 SEHNR and CDR2 FQNEAQ (reference sequence). The CDR3 loop is CASSFPGTRSYEQYF. The DNA of the CDR3 is TGTGCCAGCAGCTTCCCGGGGACTAGGTCCTACGAGCAGTACTTC.